This TCR beta chain was identified during a study of T cells in localized non-small cell lung cancer. Findings of the study overall: Median detection of top 100 tumor clones in adjacent lung was 57 clones. The highest T cell clonality was in uninvolved adjacent lung, above tumor. Longer overall survival was linked to higher blood T cell density.

Libraries were prepared by immunoSEQ multiplex PCR; TCRdb keeps only in-frame clonotypes and omits some of them. The repertoire has about 45,000 clones, around 86% of them found once; the top ten carry about 15%. A word on this clone: Its antigen is as yet unknown.

With 0 bases removed from V and 4 bases from J, the gap between germline ends came to 6 bases. In germline, CDR1 is MGHRA, CDR2 YSYEKL. The CDR3 is 13 amino acids. This material consisted of peripheral blood mononuclear cells, taken before any cancer treatment. J is TRBJ2-5 and V is TRBV4-1; no definite D call. This clonotype originated in a man aged 35 to 69 with stage III lung adenocarcinoma. CDR3 DNA: TGCGCCAGCAGCCAAGATCGGTCAGAGACCCAGTACTTC. Translated: CASSQDRSETQYF.